Following are 19 T cell receptor beta chains from one sample sequenced in a study of CD8 T cells in ankylosing spondylitis. TCRdb used MiXCR to reprocess the 5' RACE reads, holding one entry per CDR3 protein. The sample contains thousands of distinct CDR3 sequences, 3.9% of which appear only once. Sequenced sample: blood, either unsorted or a sorted T cell fraction (not recorded which). These receptors were collected from a female donor with ankylosing spondylitis or in good health (not recorded which).

Remarks on this clonotype: A junction boundary mismatches the germline segment, possibly from a read error. J is TRBJ2-1 and V is TRBV9; possibly TRBD2 for D (7 bases). This CDR3 spans 14 amino acids. The germline V gene has CDR1 SGDLS and CDR2 YYNGEE. Written as DNA, the CDR3 is TGTGCCAGCAGCGGCGGGGGCTTAGGATATGAGAAGTTCTTC. As protein: CASSGGGLGYEKFF.

This clonotype was counted between two and nine times. The CDR3 is CASSPGTGSYEQYF. CDR3 DNA: TGTGCCAGCAGCCCCGGGACAGGATCCTACGAGCAGTACTTC. The V call is TRBV9, the J call TRBJ2-7, with 8 bases aligning to TRBD1. V was clipped by 4 bases and J by 1 base; unmatched bases: 4. The CDR3 loop spans 14 amino acids. CDR1 is SGDLS and CDR2 is YYNGEE in the germline V gene.

This clonotype ranks as medium-sized. The chain joins TRBV4-3 to TRBJ1-1, with D possibly being TRBD1 (6 bases). Germline CDR1 LGHNA, CDR2 YSLEER. This CDR3 is built from 15 residues. Trimming pared 3 bases from V and 1 base from J, leaving 12 bases between. CDR3 protein: CASSHGGQSNTEAFF. DNA for the CDR3: TGCGCCAGCAGCCACGGGGGGCAGTCGAACACTGAAGCTTTCTTT.

The chain uses TRBV9 and TRBJ2-1; D perhaps matches TRBD2 (5 bases). Trimming shortened V by 0 bases and J by 4 bases, and 8 bases separated the two germline ends. This CDR3 region has 14 residues. Germline V gene lookup returns CDR1 SGDLS and CDR2 YYNGEE. CDR3 bases: TGTGCCAGCAGCGTAGGAGAGGGATACAATGAGCAGTTCTTC. The encoded protein is CASSVGEGYNEQFF.

This clonotype was observed a few times. The chain couples TRBV9 to TRBJ2-1; D gene unclear. The CDR3 is made up of 13 amino acids. Germline V CDR1 and CDR2: SGDLS, YYNGEE. V was cut by 4 bases and J by 8 bases, with 13 bases left in between. The CDR3 DNA reads as TGTGCCAGCAGCAGGGAATTATTACATGAGCAGTTCTTC. Its protein is CASSRELLHEQFF.

This clonotype is categorized as medium-sized. The chain recombines TRBV9 with TRBJ2-1, with 13 bases matching TRBD2. Per the germline V gene, CDR1 is SGDLS and CDR2 is YYNGEE. V shed 4 bases, J shed 1 base, and the junction held 11 bases outside the gene matches. This CDR3 comprises 19 residues. The CDR3 region has the DNA TGTGCCAGCAGCCCCCTGGAGACTAGCGGGGGGCGATCCTACAATGAGCAGTTCTTC. It is translated as CASSPLETSGGRSYNEQFF. The whole variable domain, filled in from reference TRBV9 and TRBJ2-1, reads DSGVTQTPKHLITATGQRVTLRCSPRSGDLSVYWYQQSLDQGLQFLIQYYNGEERAKGNILERFSAQQFPDLHSELNLSSLELGDSALYFCASSPLETSGGRSYNEQFFGPGTRLTVL.

In this sample, this clonotype turned up many times. The CDR3 nucleotides read TGTGCCAGCAGCGTCGACAGTTACAATGAGCAGTTCTTC. Translating it yields CASSVDSYNEQFF. This rearrangement joins TRBV9 to TRBJ2-1; a weak D match, TRBD1 (5 bases). Germline V gene sequence: CDR1 SGDLS, CDR2 YYNGEE. There are 13 residues in the CDR3. V shed 2 bases and J shed 4 bases, with 7 bases lying between them.

This clonotype was found many times. The gene calls are TRBV29-1 and TRBJ2-2, with D perhaps matching TRBD1 or TRBD2 (6 bases each). CDR3 size: 15 residues. Trimming removed 8 bases from V and 2 bases from J, with 18 bases in between. CDR1 is SQVTM and CDR2 is ANQGSEA in the germline V gene. CDR3 loop: CSPQEEGGNTGELFF. CDR3 nucleotide sequence: TGCAGCCCCCAAGAGGAGGGGGGAAACACCGGGGAGCTGTTTTTT.

This clonotype showed up many times. This rearrangement joins TRBV9 to TRBJ2-1; 12 bases align to TRBD1. Trimming cost V 0 bases and J 8 bases; bases outside gene matches: 3. CDR1 is SGDLS, CDR2 YYNGEE, per germline. CDR3 length equals 15 residues. The CDR3 is CASSVAGTGGDEQFF. The DNA of the CDR3 is TGTGCCAGCAGCGTAGCCGGGACAGGGGGCGATGAGCAGTTCTTC.

This clonotype was detected many times. The V call is TRBV9, the J call TRBJ2-3, with D perhaps TRBD2 (6 bases). V was clipped by 0 bases and J by 6 bases, with 8 bases between them. This CDR3 has 13 residues. Germline V gives CDR1 SGDLS, CDR2 YYNGEE. The DNA for the CDR3 is TGTGCCAGCAGCGTAGGGGACTGGGATACGCAGTATTTT. This encodes CASSVGDWDTQYF.

This clonotype came up many times. The gene calls are TRBV9 and TRBJ2-1, with D possibly called TRBD1 or TRBD2 (5 bases each). Germline assignment: CDR1 SGDLS and CDR2 YYNGEE. This CDR3 comprises 16 residues. V gave up 0 bases and J gave up 2 bases, with 12 bases separating them. CDR3 residues: CASSVEVGVPYNEQFF. Here the CDR3 DNA reads TGTGCCAGCAGCGTAGAGGTGGGGGTCCCCTACAATGAGCAGTTCTTC.

This clonotype was counted at least ten times. The V and J genes are TRBV9 and TRBJ2-7; 7 nucleotides align to TRBD1. The J segment lost 0 bases and the V segment lost 3 bases, leaving 6 bases of the junction unmatched. The germline CDR1 and CDR2 sequences are SGDLS and YYNGEE. This CDR3 has 15 amino acids. CDR3 sequence: CASSASRDSSYEQYF. CDR3 nucleotides: TGTGCCAGCAGCGCGTCGAGGGACAGCTCCTACGAGCAGTACTTC.

In this sample, this clonotype is medium-sized. This chain connects TRBV9 to TRBJ2-1, with 15 bases matching TRBD2. CDR3 length: 17 amino acids. Germline-derived CDR1 and CDR2 are SGDLS and YYNGEE. J lost 12 bases, V lost 3 bases, and 13 bases had no gene match. This chain's CDR3 is CASSASSGLAGGQGQFF. The DNA of the CDR3 is TGTGCCAGCAGCGCCTCCTCGGGACTAGCGGGGGGACAGGGGCAGTTCTTC.

Sample share makes this clonotype medium-sized. J is TRBJ1-2 and V is TRBV9, with D uncertain. Trimming shortened V by 2 bases and J by 1 base, and 12 bases separated the two germline ends. Germline values: CDR1 SGDLS, CDR2 YYNGEE. The CDR3 spans 15 residues. CDR3 sequence: CASSVVAASNYGYTF. The CDR3 nucleotides read TGTGCCAGCAGCGTGGTCGCAGCAAGTAACTATGGCTACACCTTC.

This clonotype showed up many times. The chain joins TRBV9 to TRBJ1-1; 10 nucleotides match TRBD1. The length of the CDR3 is 16 residues. The J segment lost 0 bases and the V segment lost 4 bases, leaving 6 bases of the junction unmatched. Germline V gene sequence: CDR1 SGDLS, CDR2 YYNGEE. The CDR3 nucleotides read TGTGCCAGCAGCAGCCGGGACAGGGGCGTGAACACTGAAGCTTTCTTT. It encodes CASSSRDRGVNTEAFF.

This clonotype is categorized as medium-sized. The chain is built from TRBV9 and TRBJ1-4; the D is unclear. The V gene lost 3 bases and the J gene lost 2 bases, with 11 bases spanning the gap. CDR3 size: 15 residues. Germline V gene lookup returns CDR1 SGDLS and CDR2 YYNGEE. CDR3 in amino acids: CASSAWMGTNEKLFF. The CDR3 nucleotides are TGTGCCAGCAGCGCATGGATGGGGACTAATGAAAAACTGTTTTTT.

This clonotype was recorded a few times. The J gene is TRBJ1-5, the V gene TRBV9, with 7 nucleotides matching TRBD1. The CDR3 contains 16 residues. Germline CDR1 is SGDLS and CDR2 is YYNGEE. V trimming: 4 bases; J trimming: 4 bases; junction bases outside the gene matches: 11. CDR3 loop: CASSPQGGPLNQPQHF. CDR3 nucleotides: TGTGCCAGCAGCCCCCAGGGGGGGCCTCTTAATCAGCCCCAGCATTTT. The full variable domain, with the rest looked up from reference TRBV9 and TRBJ1-5, is DSGVTQTPKHLITATGQRVTLRCSPRSGDLSVYWYQQSLDQGLQFLIQYYNGEERAKGNILERFSAQQFPDLHSELNLSSLELGDSALYFCASSPQGGPLNQPQHFGDGTRLSIL.

This clonotype came up many times. The genes are TRBV9 and TRBJ1-1; D gene ambiguous. This CDR3 region has 13 residues. The V end lost 7 bases, the J end lost 0 bases, and 10 bases lay between the germline ends. Germline CDR1 is SGDLS and CDR2 is YYNGEE. The CDR3 sequence: CASGPGLNTEAFF. For the CDR3, the DNA is TGTGCCAGCGGCCCCGGGCTGAACACTGAAGCTTTCTTT. The whole variable domain, remainder taken from reference TRBV9 and TRBJ1-1, is DSGVTQTPKHLITATGQRVTLRCSPRSGDLSVYWYQQSLDQGLQFLIQYYNGEERAKGNILERFSAQQFPDLHSELNLSSLELGDSALYFCASGPGLNTEAFFGQGTRLTVV.

This clonotype is medium-sized by share. V usage is TRBV9 and J usage is TRBJ1-2; D not certain. V lost 3 bases, J lost 7 bases, and 10 bases lay in between. The germline CDR1 and CDR2 sequences are SGDLS and YYNGEE. The CDR3 is 12 residues long. CDR3 sequence: CASSAYEGGYTF. Written as DNA, the CDR3 is TGTGCCAGCAGCGCTTATGAGGGTGGCTACACCTTC.